Below, 15 T cell receptor beta chains from the same sample are listed, as sequenced in a study of cytomegalovirus exposure and HLA in healthy donors. Both 60 Vbeta primers and 13 Jbeta primers went into the PCR. The repertoire was sequenced with immunoSEQ multiplex PCR; TCRdb's copy has only in-frame clones and lacks some. The sample yields over 150,000 clones, roughly 75% seen once. The sequenced sample consisted of PBMCs. The receptor source for this set is a male donor in good health and CMV-seronegative.

The V and J genes are TRBV27 and TRBJ2-2, with 8 bases matching TRBD2. Germline lookup yields CDR1 MNHEY and CDR2 SMNVEV (reference sequence). The CDR3 sequence is 15 residues long. Trimming at V came to 6 bases and at J to 5 bases, leaving 8 bases not matched to a gene. CDR3 bases: TGTGCCAGCAGGGAATGGACGGGGGGGACCGGGGAGCTGTTTTTT. Amino acids: CASREWTGGTGELFF.

This sequence joins TRBV5-1 and TRBJ1-2; 7 nucleotides match TRBD1. This CDR3 comprises 16 residues. The trim removed 0 bases at V and 7 bases at J, leaving 12 bases unmatched. The germline V gene encodes CDR1 SGHRS and CDR2 YFSETQ. The CDR3 sequence is CASSLALQGGRSGYTF. The CDR3 DNA sequence: TGCGCCAGCAGCTTGGCCTTGCAGGGGGGCAGGAGTGGCTACACCTTC.

V gene TRBV27 combines with J gene TRBJ2-7; a possible D gene is TRBD2 (6 bases). Trimming pared 6 bases from V and 5 bases from J, leaving 17 bases between. Germline CDR1 MNHEY, CDR2 SMNVEV (reference sequence). This CDR3 has 14 amino acids. This CDR3 reads CASRRGGPNNEQYF. The CDR3 DNA reads as TGTGCCAGCAGACGAGGAGGGCCAAACAACGAGCAGTACTTC.

The gene calls are TRBV7-9 and TRBJ2-1; D may be TRBD2 (6 bases). V was pared by 5 bases and J by 9 bases, with 17 bases between. The CDR3 contains 14 residues. Germline CDR1 SEHNR, CDR2 FQNEAQ (reference sequence). For the CDR3, the DNA is TGTGCCAGCAGCCAGCGCGGGACGACGGTTGAGCAGTTCTTC. As protein: CASSQRGTTVEQFF.

The chain recombines TRBV13 with TRBJ2-1; 12 bases are a match to TRBD1. The CDR3 runs to 19 residues. Per the germline V gene, CDR1 is PRHDT and CDR2 is FYEKMQ (reference sequence). Trimming at V came to 2 bases and at J to 1 base, leaving 9 bases not matched to a gene. The CDR3 region is CASSLRARDRGPSYNEQFF. As DNA, the CDR3 is TGTGCCAGCAGCTTAAGGGCCCGGGACAGGGGGCCTTCCTACAATGAGCAGTTCTTC.

V and J are TRBV7-2 and TRBJ2-5; 9 nucleotides agree with TRBD1. The CDR3 consists of 15 residues. V lost 5 bases to trimming and J lost 9 bases; unmatched junction nucleotides: 13. CDR1 is SGHTA and CDR2 is FQGNSA in the germline V gene. CDR3 DNA: TGTGCCAGCAGCAAAGGGGACAGGGAAAGTTCGGCCCAGTACTTC. This encodes CASSKGDRESSAQYF.

This chain uses TRBV5-1 with TRBJ2-5; D uncertain. Germline-derived CDR1 and CDR2 are SGHRS and YFSETQ. Trimming took 0 bases from V and 2 from J, leaving 14 bases between them. The CDR3 runs 16 residues. CDR3 amino acids: CASSLEVSTAQETQYF. The CDR3 DNA is TGCGCCAGCAGCTTGGAAGTGAGTACAGCTCAAGAGACCCAGTACTTC. The full variable domain, completed using reference TRBV5-1 and TRBJ2-5, is KAGVTQTPRYLIKTRGQQVTLSCSPISGHRSVSWYQQTPGQGLQFLFEYFSETQRNKGNFPGRFSGRQFSNSRSEMNVSTLELGDSALYLCASSLEVSTAQETQYFGPGTRLLVL.

This clone was detected only once. V gene TRBV28 combines with J gene TRBJ2-7, with D perhaps matching TRBD1 (7 bases). Germline CDR1 is MDHEN and CDR2 is SYDVKM. V lost 8 bases to trimming and J lost 0 bases, with 14 bases between them. This CDR3 is built from 14 residues. The CDR3 DNA reads as TGTGCCAGCGCTTACAGGGGACTCTCCTACGAGCAGTACTTC. It translates to CASAYRGLSYEQYF.

The genes are TRBV5-1 and TRBJ2-1; D gene ambiguous. The CDR3 contains 14 residues. The germline gives CDR1 SGHRS, CDR2 YFSETQ. V lost 0 bases and J lost 7, with 11 bases in between. The CDR3 spells CASSLALDPNEQFF. The CDR3 DNA sequence: TGCGCCAGCAGCTTGGCCCTAGACCCAAATGAGCAGTTCTTC. The complete variable domain, with remaining parts taken from reference TRBV5-1 and TRBJ2-1, reads KAGVTQTPRYLIKTRGQQVTLSCSPISGHRSVSWYQQTPGQGLQFLFEYFSETQRNKGNFPGRFSGRQFSNSRSEMNVSTLELGDSALYLCASSLALDPNEQFFGPGTRLTVL.

This chain connects TRBV6-6 to TRBJ2-7; no firm D call. The V end lost 8 bases, the J end lost 0 bases, and 11 bases lay between the germline ends. This CDR3 region has 13 residues. CDR1 is MNHNY and CDR2 is SVGAGI in the germline V gene (reference sequence). CDR3 sequence: CASSEVLSYEQYF. In DNA form, the CDR3 reads TGTGCCAGCTCAGAGGTCCTCTCCTACGAGCAGTACTTC.

The chain combines TRBV25-1 with TRBJ2-5, with D maybe TRBD2 (6 bases). Trimming cost V 4 bases and J 2 bases, with 14 bases left between them. The CDR3 extends over 15 amino acids. CDR1 MGHDK and CDR2 SYGVNS come from the germline V gene. CDR3 in DNA: TGTGCCAGCAGTGCCCCCTGCGGGAAGCAAGAGACCCAGTACTTC. It specifies CASSAPCGKQETQYF. Supplemented by reference TRBV25-1 and TRBJ2-5, the full variable domain reads EADIYQTPRYLVIGTGKKITLECSQTMGHDKMYWYQQDPGMELHLIHYSYGVNSTEKGDLSSESTVSRIRTEHFPLTLESARPSHTSQYLCASSAPCGKQETQYFGPGTRLLVL.

This chain joins TRBV7-9 and TRBJ2-7, with D possibly being TRBD1 (5 bases). The CDR3 spans 16 residues. Between the trimmed V and J ends, which lost 1 base and 0 bases, there was a span of 13 bases. Germline CDR1 reads SEHNR; CDR2 reads FQNEAQ (reference sequence). DNA for the CDR3: TGTGCCAGCAGCTTAGGCCCAGCAAGGGGCTCCTACGAGCAGTACTTC. Its protein is CASSLGPARGSYEQYF.

The CDR3 loop is CASSLDPGAGEAFF. The CDR3 DNA reads TGTGCCAGCAGCTTGGACCCAGGGGCTGGTGAAGCTTTCTTT. The J gene is TRBJ1-1, the V gene TRBV5-4; possibly TRBD1 for D (6 bases). Germline V gene data show CDR1 as SGHNT and CDR2 as YYREEE (reference sequence). V shed 0 bases and J shed 7 bases, with 13 bases lying between them. CDR3 length equals 14 residues.

CDR3 sequence: CAWTLWTDTEAFF. CDR3 sequence (DNA): TGTGCCTGGACGTTGTGGACAGACACTGAAGCTTTCTTT. The chain combines TRBV30 with TRBJ1-1, with D perhaps matching TRBD1 (6 bases). This CDR3 region has 13 residues. Germline V lookup: CDR1 GTSNPN, CDR2 SVGIG (reference sequence). V dropped 4 bases and J dropped 3 bases, with 12 bases sitting between them. Supplemented by reference TRBV30 and TRBJ1-1, the full variable domain reads SQTIHQWPATLVQPVGSPLSLECTVEGTSNPNLYWYRQAAGRGLQLLFYSVGIGQISSEVPQNLSASRPQDRQFILSSKKLLLSDSGFYLCAWTLWTDTEAFFGQGTRLTVV.

The CDR3 nucleotides are TGCGCCAGCAGCCGGGACAGGGGCTACGAGCAGTACTTC. It codes for CASSRDRGYEQYF. This chain connects TRBV4-1 to TRBJ2-7, with 10 bases matching TRBD1. V lost 4 bases to trimming and J lost 3 bases; unmatched junction nucleotides: 0. The CDR3 has 13 residues. Germline V gene lookup returns CDR1 MGHRA and CDR2 YSYEKL.